The next 22 T cell receptor beta chains were all read from a single sample in a study of cytomegalovirus exposure and HLA in healthy donors. Primers: 60 Vbeta forward and 13 Jbeta reverse. Measured with immunoSEQ multiplex PCR; TCRdb has only the in-frame clones, and not every one. The sample lists more than 150,000 clones; 75% to 80% were seen once. Sequencing was performed on PBMCs. All receptors derive from a man aged 45-60 years in good health and CMV-seropositive.

The rearrangement uses TRBV19 and TRBJ1-2, with TRBD1 as a possible D gene (5 bases). Trimming shortened V by 3 bases and J by 8 bases, and 19 bases separated the two germline ends. Per the germline V gene, CDR1 is LNHDA and CDR2 is SQIVND (reference sequence). The CDR3 runs to 15 residues. CDR3 coding DNA: TGTGCCAGTAGTATCGGGCTCGGGACCGCGGGGGGCTACACCTTC. This sequence encodes CASSIGLGTAGGYTF.

This chain connects TRBV4-2 to TRBJ2-3, with TRBD2 matching 9 bases. The CDR3 covers 17 residues. The V segment lost 1 base and the J segment 3 bases; nucleotides outside the gene matches: 8. Germline V gene data show CDR1 as LGHNA and CDR2 as YNFKEQ. The CDR3 bases are TGTGCCAGCAGCCAAGGAGTAGTAGCGGGGGTAACAGATACGCAGTATTTT. As protein: CASSQGVVAGVTDTQYF.

V gene TRBV15 combines with J gene TRBJ2-3, with D possibly matching TRBD1 (5 bases). Germline V CDR1 and CDR2: LNHNV, YYDKDF (reference sequence). The CDR3 is made up of 17 amino acids. Trimming removed 0 bases from V and 1 base from J, with 14 bases in between. The CDR3 region is CATSRERTPRGTDTQYF. CDR3 sequence (DNA): TGTGCCACCAGCAGAGAGCGGACACCCCGGGGCACAGATACGCAGTATTTT.

Details on this clone: The sample has other DNA sequences that encode this CDR3 too. The rearrangement joins TRBV29-1 to TRBJ2-3, with unresolved D. The CDR3 is 12 residues long. The ends were cut back, 4 bases at V and 1 base at J, with 6 bases in the middle. Germline V gene data show CDR1 as SQVTM and CDR2 as ANQGSEA. Here the CDR3 DNA reads TGCAGCGTTGGAGGAGGCACAGATACGCAGTATTTT. Its translation is CSVGGGTDTQYF.

For the CDR3, the DNA is TGCGCCAGCAGCCAAGTCGAGCGGGGGGCAGATACGCAGTATTTT. Amino acids: CASSQVERGADTQYF. J is TRBJ2-3 and V is TRBV4-3; 9 bases map to TRBD2. J gave up 4 bases and V 1 base, and 3 bases lay outside the gene matches. Germline V CDR1 and CDR2: LGHNA, YSLEER. The CDR3 is made up of 15 amino acids.

J is TRBJ1-5 and V is TRBV5-6, with D tentatively TRBD1 (6 bases). In germline, CDR1 is SGHDT, CDR2 YYEEEE. The CDR3 consists of 14 residues. V lost 3 bases to trimming and J lost 2 bases, with 9 bases between them. The CDR3 is CASSSGVGNQPQHF. DNA for the CDR3: TGTGCCAGCAGCTCAGGGGTGGGCAATCAGCCCCAGCATTTT.

In its sample, this clone was seen once. The chain has TRBV6-6 and TRBJ1-4; no firm D call. The CDR3 runs 15 residues. V gave up 2 bases and J gave up 6 bases, with 13 bases separating them. CDR1 MNHNY and CDR2 SVGAGI come from the germline V gene (reference sequence). The DNA of the CDR3 is TGTGCCAGCAGTTACCGGAGGGCGTCCGATGAAAAACTGTTTTTT. Amino acid sequence: CASSYRRASDEKLFF.

There are a few counts of this clone. V gene TRBV7-7 combines with J gene TRBJ2-5, with D perhaps TRBD1 (6 bases). Trimming cost V 2 bases and J 5 bases, with 18 bases left between them. Looked up from germline, CDR1 is SSHAT and CDR2 is FNYEAQ (reference sequence). There are 16 residues in the CDR3. CDR3 in amino acids: CASSLRSGARGETQYF. CDR3 in DNA: TGTGCCAGCAGCTTACGGTCAGGGGCCAGAGGGGAGACCCAGTACTTC. The whole variable domain, remainder taken from reference TRBV7-7 and TRBJ2-5, is GAGVSQSPRYKVTKRGQDVTLRCDPISSHATLYWYQQALGQGPEFLTYFNYEAQPDKSGLPSDRFSAERPEGSISTLTIQRTEQRDSAMYRCASSLRSGARGETQYFGPGTRLLVL.

The rearrangement joins TRBV5-6 to TRBJ2-7; 10 nucleotides align to TRBD1. Unmatched junction bases numbered 2, after V lost 0 bases and J lost 2 bases. Germline assignment: CDR1 SGHDT and CDR2 YYEEEE. The CDR3 sequence is 15 residues long. The CDR3 DNA reads as TGTGCCAGCAGCTTGGTCGGACAGGGGGCCTACGAGCAGTACTTC. Its protein product is CASSLVGQGAYEQYF. Together with reference TRBV5-6 and TRBJ2-7, the CDR3 gives the full variable domain: DAGVTQSPTHLIKTRGQQVTLRCSPKSGHDTVSWYQQALGQGPQFIFQYYEEEERQRGNFPDRFSGHQFPNYSSELNVNALLLGDSALYLCASSLVGQGAYEQYFGPGTRLTVT.

This clone was found a few times. The rearrangement links TRBV19 to TRBJ2-7; 11 bases align to TRBD1. Losses at the gene ends were 4 bases for V and 4 bases for J; bases not matched to a gene: 0. The CDR3 length is 13 residues. The germline CDR1 and CDR2 sequences are LNHDA and SQIVND (reference sequence). The CDR3 nucleotides are TGTGCCAGTAGTAGGGACAGGGGGTACGAGCAGTACTTC. Protein: CASSRDRGYEQYF.

This chain joins TRBV6-6 and TRBJ1-2; 7 nucleotides align to TRBD1. V was clipped by 6 bases and J by 4 bases; unmatched bases: 8. Germline V gene sequence: CDR1 MNHNY, CDR2 SVGAGI (reference sequence). This CDR3 is built from 14 residues. CDR3 loop: CASRLPGQRYGYTF. DNA of the CDR3: TGTGCCAGCAGGCTACCGGGACAGCGCTATGGCTACACCTTC.

The chain couples TRBV28 to TRBJ2-2; 8 bases align to TRBD2. The length of the CDR3 is 15 residues. With V trimmed by 6 bases and J by 3 bases, 6 bases remained unmatched. Germline V gene lookup returns CDR1 MDHEN and CDR2 SYDVKM. The CDR3 DNA sequence: TGTGCCAGCAGAATAGCGGGGAGGTACACCGGGGAGCTGTTTTTT. Translation: CASRIAGRYTGELFF.

The chain joins TRBV19 to TRBJ1-4; 10 bases map to TRBD1. V lost 4 bases to trimming and J lost 0 bases; unmatched junction nucleotides: 5. The CDR3 has 17 amino acids. CDR1 is LNHDA, CDR2 SQIVND, per germline (reference sequence). CDR3: CASSTGQGLATNEKLFF. The CDR3 DNA reads as TGTGCCAGTAGTACGGGACAGGGGCTTGCAACTAATGAAAAACTGTTTTTT.

The CDR3 nucleotides are TGTGCCAGCAGCTTCCAGGGAAGTTCACCCCTCCACTTT. This codes for CASSFQGSSPLHF. The chain recombines TRBV7-6 with TRBJ1-6; tentative D call: TRBD1 (5 bases). CDR3 length: 13 residues. V shed 3 bases and J shed 9 bases, with 9 bases lying between them. Looked up from germline, CDR1 is SGHVS and CDR2 is FNYEAQ.

This sequence joins TRBV28 and TRBJ2-6, with a tentative D call TRBD1 (6 bases). The CDR3 consists of 15 residues. CDR1 and CDR2 (germline): MDHEN, SYDVKM. The CDR3 is CGSAVQGTGANVLTF. CDR3 DNA: TGTGGGTCGGCAGTCCAGGGGACTGGGGCCAACGTCCTGACTTTC.

This sequence joins TRBV5-1 and TRBJ2-5; tentatively, D is TRBD1 (5 bases). CDR3 size: 14 residues. Germline V CDR1 and CDR2: SGHRS, YFSETQ. V dropped 0 bases and J dropped 2 bases, with 8 bases sitting between them. The CDR3 bases are TGCGCCAGCAGCTTGGGACAGTCTCAAGAGACCCAGTACTTC. This encodes CASSLGQSQETQYF.

This clone was seen a single time. The gene calls are TRBV6-6 and TRBJ1-2; possible D gene TRBD1, 6 bases. The CDR3 sequence is 15 residues long. Trimming took off 2 bases at V and 5 bases at J, with 15 bases between the two ends. The germline V gene encodes CDR1 MNHNY and CDR2 SVGAGI (reference sequence). CDR3 DNA sequence: TGTGCCAGCAGTTACCGGGGGGGCCAGGGATATGGCTACACCTTC. This translates into CASSYRGGQGYGYTF.

The chain employs TRBV19 and TRBJ2-3; 13 positions match TRBD2. V shed 3 bases, J shed 6 bases, and the junction held 9 bases outside the gene matches. Germline loops: CDR1 LNHDA, CDR2 SQIVND (reference sequence). This CDR3 is 17 amino acids long. The CDR3 nucleotides read TGTGCCAGTAGTATCGAACTAGCGGGGGGGAGGGGGGATACGCAGTATTTT. Its translation is CASSIELAGGRGDTQYF.

This clone was detected only a few times. V and J are TRBV6-1 and TRBJ1-2; a possible D gene is TRBD1 (5 bases). This CDR3 is 15 amino acids long. Trimming took 0 bases from V and 5 from J, leaving 13 bases between them. Germline loops: CDR1 MNHNS, CDR2 SASEGT. CDR3 loop: CASSEASTANYGYTF. The DNA for the CDR3 is TGTGCCAGCAGTGAAGCGTCGACAGCCAATTATGGCTACACCTTC.

The gene calls are TRBV5-8 and TRBJ1-6, with D possibly TRBD1 on 6 matching bases. Per the germline V gene, CDR1 is SGHTS and CDR2 is YDEGEE. The CDR3 is made up of 20 amino acids. The ends were cut back, 2 bases at V and 5 bases at J, with 26 bases in the middle. The CDR3 region is CASSLHARLQGPENNSPLHF. The CDR3 DNA sequence: TGTGCCAGCAGCTTACACGCACGGTTACAGGGTCCCGAGAATAATTCACCCCTCCACTTT.

This clone came up a few times. V is TRBV29-1 and J is TRBJ2-6; D call uncertain. Trimming left V 8 bases short and J 1 base short, with 6 bases between. Germline CDR1 is SQVTM and CDR2 is ANQGSEA. The CDR3 spans 12 residues. CDR3 region: CSSQSGANVLTF. The CDR3 region has the DNA TGCAGCTCCCAGTCTGGGGCCAACGTCCTGACTTTC. The variable domain in full, with the rest retrieved from reference TRBV29-1 and TRBJ2-6, is SAVISQKPSRDICQRGTSLTIQCQVDSQVTMMFWYRQQPGQSLTLIATANQGSEATYESGFVIDKFPISRPNLTFSTLTVSNMSPEDSSIYLCSSQSGANVLTFGAGSRLTVL.

There are a few counts of this clone. J is TRBJ2-7 and V is TRBV2, with 10 bases matching TRBD2. J was trimmed by 2 bases and V by 5 bases; bases with no gene match: 6. The CDR3 runs to 15 residues. Germline V gene sequence: CDR1 SNHLY, CDR2 FYNNEI. In nucleotides, the CDR3 is TGTGCCAGCAGTCTAAATAGCGGGGGGACCTACGAGCAGTACTTC. It encodes CASSLNSGGTYEQYF.